This record covers a single T cell receptor (beta chain). The sample comes from a study of blood T cell repertoires in COVID-19. Study at large: The United States, Italy and Spain provided the acute and convalescent COVID-19 samples. Sources were T cells, B-cell-depleted T cells, or PBMCs; the material itself was cDNA or gDNA.

Original analysis: By means of reference gene primer amplification, nucleated cell counts were estimated. Using immunoSEQ multiplex PCR, the repertoire was profiled, and TCRdb retains in-frame clones only, with some absent. The DNA was the basis for D and trimming; V, J and clone size are from that table. The data contain approximately 230,000 clones, more than 70% of them singletons. This CDR3 has 18 amino acids. Germline CDR1 and CDR2: LGHDT and YNNKEL (reference sequence). J gave up 1 base and V 0 bases, and 3 bases lay outside the gene matches. The Seattle patients joined while their infection was active and were tracked longitudinally afterward.

Sample: peripheral blood. The TCR sequence derives from a woman aged 25 to 45 with COVID-19, enrolled during active disease. The rearrangement links TRBV3-1 (or the pseudogene TRBV3-2) to TRBJ2-3; TRBD2 agrees at 14 bases. DNA of the CDR3: TGTGCCAGCAGCCAAGAAGGGACTAGCGGGGGACGCACAGATACGCAGTATTTT. Its translation is CASSQEGTSGGRTDTQYF.